These T cell receptor beta chains were read from a single sample in a study of OX40 agonist ivuxolimab in advanced cancers. Data came from immunoSEQ multiplex PCR; TCRdb stores just in-frame clones and leaves some out. The data show roughly 33,000 clones, around 83% seen once. Sequenced here: CD4+ or CD8+ T cells sorted from blood, sampled in a trial of the OX40 agonist ivuxolimab. The receptors derive from an adult with an advanced solid tumor such as melanoma, head and neck, liver or kidney cancer. Each CDR3 is given with its conserved first and last residue. D genes are given only for firm matches. Where a row states a size, it is once, few, many or the class of an expanded clone; other rows omit it.

clone size	D gene	V gene	J gene	CDR3 DNA	CDR3 protein
.	TRBD2	TRBV2	TRBJ2-3	TGTGCCAGCAGTGGTAGCGGGGGGGCCAGTGATACGCAGTATTTT	CASSGSGGASDTQYF
.	TRBD1	TRBV4-1	TRBJ2-5	TGCGCCAGCAGCCAAGGGCGACAGGGAGCGTACCAAGAGACCCAGTACTTC	CASSQGRQGAYQETQYF
.	.	TRBV5-1	TRBJ2-3	TGCGCCAGCAGCTTGGGAGGGACCCACAACACAGATACGCAGTATTTT	CASSLGGTHNTDTQYF
once	TRBD1	TRBV27	TRBJ2-5	TGTGCCAGCAGGCCTGCAGGGGGTCACCAAGAGACCCAGTACTTC	CASRPAGGHQETQYF
.	.	TRBV10-3	TRBJ2-2	TGTGCCATCAGTGGACCGGGGAACACCGGGGAGCTGTTTTTT	CAISGPGNTGELFF
.	.	TRBV10-3	TRBJ1-2	TGTGCCATCAGTCGACAGGCTACCCTCTCTAACTATGGCTACACCTTC	CAISRQATLSNYGYTF
.	TRBD1	TRBV28	TRBJ2-5	TGTGCCAGCACCGGAACAGGGGGAGAGACCCAGTACTTC	CASTGTGGETQYF
.	.	TRBV27	TRBJ2-2	TGTGCCAGCAGTTTAATGGTTCATGGGGGGTCTCGGGGCGGGGAGCTGTTTTTT	CASSLMVHGGSRGGELFF
.	TRBD1	TRBV23-1	TRBJ2-1	TGCGCCAGCAGTCAAGGGACAGGGGAAATCTATGAGCAGTTCTTC	CASSQGTGEIYEQFF
.	TRBD1	TRBV9	TRBJ1-4	TGTGCCAGCAGCCCCGGGGGGACAGGTCGGGACGAAAAACTGTTTTTT	CASSPGGTGRDEKLFF
.	.	TRBV29-1	TRBJ1-4	TGCAGCGGCGGGGCTTTCGATGAAAAACTGTTTTTT	CSGGAFDEKLFF
.	.	TRBV4-1	TRBJ2-7	TGCGCCAGCAGCCAACCGGGGAGAGCCCGCCACGAGCAGTACTTC	CASSQPGRARHEQYF
.	TRBD2	TRBV6-1	TRBJ2-1	TGTGCCACCCAGCGGGGGTCCTACAATGAGCAGTTCTTC	CATQRGSYNEQFF
.	.	TRBV9	TRBJ1-2	TGTGCCAGCAGCGTAGGGGGGGCGAATAACTATGGCTACACCTTC	CASSVGGANNYGYTF
.	TRBD2	TRBV28	TRBJ2-7	TGTGCCAGCGTTGTAGCGGGAGGTTCTTACGAGCAGTACTTC	CASVVAGGSYEQYF
few	.	TRBV19	TRBJ2-7	TGTGCCAGTAGCCGGGACATCAGGAATCGGGAGCAGTACTTC	CASSRDIRNREQYF
.	.	TRBV5-6	TRBJ1-4	TGTGCCAGCAGCTTGGCAACGGGGGCGAACGAAAAACTGTTTTTT	CASSLATGANEKLFF